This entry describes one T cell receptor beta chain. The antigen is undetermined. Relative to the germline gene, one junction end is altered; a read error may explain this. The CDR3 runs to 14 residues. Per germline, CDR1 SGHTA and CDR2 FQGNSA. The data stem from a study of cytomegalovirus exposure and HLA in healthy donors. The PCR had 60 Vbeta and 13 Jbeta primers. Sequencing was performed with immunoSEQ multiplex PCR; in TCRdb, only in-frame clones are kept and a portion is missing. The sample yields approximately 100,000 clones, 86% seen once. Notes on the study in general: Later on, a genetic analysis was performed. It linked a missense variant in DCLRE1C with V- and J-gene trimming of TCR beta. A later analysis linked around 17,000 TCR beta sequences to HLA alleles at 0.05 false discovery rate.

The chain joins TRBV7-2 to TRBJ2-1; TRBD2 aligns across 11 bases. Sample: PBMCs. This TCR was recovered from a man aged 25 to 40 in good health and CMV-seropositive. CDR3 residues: CASSLALAGVEQFF. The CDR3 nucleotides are TGTGCCAGCAGCCTAGCACTAGCGGGAGTTGAGCAGTTCTTC.